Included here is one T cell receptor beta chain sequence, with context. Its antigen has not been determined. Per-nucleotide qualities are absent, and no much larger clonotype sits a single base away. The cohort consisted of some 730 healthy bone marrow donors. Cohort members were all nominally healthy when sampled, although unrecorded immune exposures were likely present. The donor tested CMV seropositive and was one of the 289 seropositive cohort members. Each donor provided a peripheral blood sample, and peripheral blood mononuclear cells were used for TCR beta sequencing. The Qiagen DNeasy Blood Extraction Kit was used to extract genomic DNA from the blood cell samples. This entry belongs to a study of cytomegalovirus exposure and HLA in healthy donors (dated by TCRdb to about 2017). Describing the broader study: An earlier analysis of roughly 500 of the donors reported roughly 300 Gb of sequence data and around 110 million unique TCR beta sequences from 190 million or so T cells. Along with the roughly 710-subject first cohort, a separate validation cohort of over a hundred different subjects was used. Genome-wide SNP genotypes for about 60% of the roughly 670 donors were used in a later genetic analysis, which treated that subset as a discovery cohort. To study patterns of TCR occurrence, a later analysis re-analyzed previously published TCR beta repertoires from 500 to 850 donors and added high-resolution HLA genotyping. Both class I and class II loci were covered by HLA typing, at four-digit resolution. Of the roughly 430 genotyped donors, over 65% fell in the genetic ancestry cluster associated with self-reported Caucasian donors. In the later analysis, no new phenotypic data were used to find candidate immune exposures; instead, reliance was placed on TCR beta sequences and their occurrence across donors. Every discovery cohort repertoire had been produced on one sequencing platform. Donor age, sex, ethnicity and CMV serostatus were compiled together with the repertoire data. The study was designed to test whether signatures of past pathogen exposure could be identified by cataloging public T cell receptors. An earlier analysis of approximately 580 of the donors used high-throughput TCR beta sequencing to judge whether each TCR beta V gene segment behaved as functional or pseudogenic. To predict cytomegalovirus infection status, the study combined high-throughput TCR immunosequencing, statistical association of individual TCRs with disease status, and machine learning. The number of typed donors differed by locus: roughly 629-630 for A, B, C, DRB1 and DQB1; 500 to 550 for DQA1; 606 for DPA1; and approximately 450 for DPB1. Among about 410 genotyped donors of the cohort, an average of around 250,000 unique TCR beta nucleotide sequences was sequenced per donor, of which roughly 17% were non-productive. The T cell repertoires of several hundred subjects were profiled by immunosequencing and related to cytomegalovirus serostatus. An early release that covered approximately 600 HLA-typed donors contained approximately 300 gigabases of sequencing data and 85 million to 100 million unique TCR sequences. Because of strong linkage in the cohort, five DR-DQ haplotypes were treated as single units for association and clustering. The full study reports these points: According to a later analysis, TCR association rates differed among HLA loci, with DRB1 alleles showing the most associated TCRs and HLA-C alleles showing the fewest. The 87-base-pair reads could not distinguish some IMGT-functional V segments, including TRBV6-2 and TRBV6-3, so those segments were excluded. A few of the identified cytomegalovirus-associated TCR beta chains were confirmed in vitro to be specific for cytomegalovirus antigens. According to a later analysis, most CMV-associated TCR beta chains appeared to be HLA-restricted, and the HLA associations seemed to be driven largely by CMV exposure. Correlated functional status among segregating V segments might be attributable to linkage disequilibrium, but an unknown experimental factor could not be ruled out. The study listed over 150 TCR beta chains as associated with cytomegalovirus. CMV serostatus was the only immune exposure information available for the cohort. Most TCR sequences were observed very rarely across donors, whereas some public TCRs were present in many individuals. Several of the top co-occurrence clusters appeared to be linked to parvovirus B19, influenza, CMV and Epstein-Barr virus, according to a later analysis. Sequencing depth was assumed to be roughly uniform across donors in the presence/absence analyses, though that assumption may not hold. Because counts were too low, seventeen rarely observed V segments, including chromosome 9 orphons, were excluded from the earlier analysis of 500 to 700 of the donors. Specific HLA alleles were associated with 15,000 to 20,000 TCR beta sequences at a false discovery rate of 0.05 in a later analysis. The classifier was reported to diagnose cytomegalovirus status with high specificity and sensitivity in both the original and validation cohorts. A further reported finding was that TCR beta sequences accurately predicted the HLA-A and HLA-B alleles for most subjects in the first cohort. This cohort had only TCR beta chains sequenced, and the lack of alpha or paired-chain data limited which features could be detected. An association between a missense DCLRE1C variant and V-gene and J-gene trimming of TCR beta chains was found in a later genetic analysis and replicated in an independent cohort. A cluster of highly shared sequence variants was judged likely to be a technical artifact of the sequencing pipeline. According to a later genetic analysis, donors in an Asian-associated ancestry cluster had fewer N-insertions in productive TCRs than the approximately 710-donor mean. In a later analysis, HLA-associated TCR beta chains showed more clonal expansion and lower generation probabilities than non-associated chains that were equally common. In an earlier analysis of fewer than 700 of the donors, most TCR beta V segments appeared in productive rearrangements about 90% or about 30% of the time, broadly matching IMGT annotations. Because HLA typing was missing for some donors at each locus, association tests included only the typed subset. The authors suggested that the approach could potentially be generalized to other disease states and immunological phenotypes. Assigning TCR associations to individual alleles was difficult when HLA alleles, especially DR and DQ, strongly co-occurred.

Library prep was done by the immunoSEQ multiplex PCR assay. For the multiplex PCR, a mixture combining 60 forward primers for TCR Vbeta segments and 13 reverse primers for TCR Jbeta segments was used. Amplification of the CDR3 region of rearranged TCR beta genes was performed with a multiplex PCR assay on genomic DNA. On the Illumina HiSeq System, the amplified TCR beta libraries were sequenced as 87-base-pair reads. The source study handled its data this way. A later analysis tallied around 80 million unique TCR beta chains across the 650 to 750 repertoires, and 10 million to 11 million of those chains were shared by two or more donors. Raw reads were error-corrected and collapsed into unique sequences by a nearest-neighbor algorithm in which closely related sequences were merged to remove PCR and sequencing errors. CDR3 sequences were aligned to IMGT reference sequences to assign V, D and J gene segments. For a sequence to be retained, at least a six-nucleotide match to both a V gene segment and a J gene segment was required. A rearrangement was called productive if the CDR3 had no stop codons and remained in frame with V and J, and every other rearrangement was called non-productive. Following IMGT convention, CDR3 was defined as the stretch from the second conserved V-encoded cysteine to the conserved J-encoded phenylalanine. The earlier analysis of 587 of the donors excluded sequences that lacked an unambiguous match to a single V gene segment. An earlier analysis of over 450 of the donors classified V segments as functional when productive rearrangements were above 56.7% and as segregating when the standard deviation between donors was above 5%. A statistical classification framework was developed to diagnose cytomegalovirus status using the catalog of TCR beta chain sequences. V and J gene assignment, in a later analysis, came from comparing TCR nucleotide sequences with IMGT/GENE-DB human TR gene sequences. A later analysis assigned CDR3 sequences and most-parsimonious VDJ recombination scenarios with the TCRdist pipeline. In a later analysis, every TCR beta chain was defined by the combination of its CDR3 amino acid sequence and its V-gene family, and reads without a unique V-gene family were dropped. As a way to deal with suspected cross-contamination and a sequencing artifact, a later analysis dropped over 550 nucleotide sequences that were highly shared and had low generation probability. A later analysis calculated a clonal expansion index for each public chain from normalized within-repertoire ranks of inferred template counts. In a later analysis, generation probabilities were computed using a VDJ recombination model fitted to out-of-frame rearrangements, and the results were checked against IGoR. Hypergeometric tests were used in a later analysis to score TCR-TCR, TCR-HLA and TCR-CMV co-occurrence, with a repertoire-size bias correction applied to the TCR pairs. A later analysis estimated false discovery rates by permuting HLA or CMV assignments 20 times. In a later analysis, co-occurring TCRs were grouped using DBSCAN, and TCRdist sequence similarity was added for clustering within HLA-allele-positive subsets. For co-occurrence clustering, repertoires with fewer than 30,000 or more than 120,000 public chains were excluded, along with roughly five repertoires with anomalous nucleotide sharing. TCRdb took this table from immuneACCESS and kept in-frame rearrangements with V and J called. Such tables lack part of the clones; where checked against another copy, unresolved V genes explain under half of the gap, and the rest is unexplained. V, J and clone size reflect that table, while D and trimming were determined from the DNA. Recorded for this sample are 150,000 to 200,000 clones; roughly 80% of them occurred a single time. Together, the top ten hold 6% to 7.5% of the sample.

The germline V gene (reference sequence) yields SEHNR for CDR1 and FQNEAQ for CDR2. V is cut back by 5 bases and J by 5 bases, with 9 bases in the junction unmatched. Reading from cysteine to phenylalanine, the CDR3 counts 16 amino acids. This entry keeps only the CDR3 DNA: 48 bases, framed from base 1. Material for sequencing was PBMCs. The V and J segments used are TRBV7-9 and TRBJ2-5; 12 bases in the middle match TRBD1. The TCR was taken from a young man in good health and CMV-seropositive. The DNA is TGTGCCAGCAGCCCAGGGACAGGGGGCGTTAGGGAGACCCAGTACTTC. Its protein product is CASSPGTGGVRETQYF.